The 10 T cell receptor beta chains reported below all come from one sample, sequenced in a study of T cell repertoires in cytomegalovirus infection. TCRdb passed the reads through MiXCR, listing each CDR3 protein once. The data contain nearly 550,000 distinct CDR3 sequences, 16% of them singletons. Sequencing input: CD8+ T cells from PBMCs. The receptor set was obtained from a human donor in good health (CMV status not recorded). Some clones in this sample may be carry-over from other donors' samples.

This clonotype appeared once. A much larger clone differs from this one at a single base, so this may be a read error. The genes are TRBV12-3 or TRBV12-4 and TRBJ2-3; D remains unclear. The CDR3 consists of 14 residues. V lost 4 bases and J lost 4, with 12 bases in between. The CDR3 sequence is CASSSLVIADTQYF. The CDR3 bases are TGTGCCAGCAGTTCCCTCGTGATTGCAGATACGCAGTATTTT.

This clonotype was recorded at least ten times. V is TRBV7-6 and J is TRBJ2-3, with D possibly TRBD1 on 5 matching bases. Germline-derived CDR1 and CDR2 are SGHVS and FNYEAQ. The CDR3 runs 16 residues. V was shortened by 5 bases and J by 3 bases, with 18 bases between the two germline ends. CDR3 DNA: TGTGCCAGCAGCCCGTCCCTAGGCCCAGGGACAGATACGCAGTATTTT. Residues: CASSPSLGPGTDTQYF.

The CDR3 nucleotides are TGTGCCAGCAATTGGCCCAGGGAGAGTCGAGATACGCAGTATTTT. Encoded protein: CASNWPRESRDTQYF. The rearrangement links TRBV2 to TRBJ2-3; D is possibly TRBD1 or TRBD2 (5 bases each). Germline values: CDR1 SNHLY, CDR2 FYNNEI. Trimming left V 7 bases short and J 5 bases short, with 19 bases between. The CDR3 sequence is 15 residues long.

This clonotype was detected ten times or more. CDR3 bases: TGTGCCAGCAGTTTAGGGGGGGCGGGCTCCCAAGAGACCCAGTACTTC. Amino acid sequence: CASSLGGAGSQETQYF. The chain is built from TRBV12-3 or TRBV12-4 and TRBJ2-5; tentatively, D is TRBD1 or TRBD2 (6 bases each). This CDR3 comprises 16 residues. V was pared by 1 base and J by 1 base, with 13 bases between.

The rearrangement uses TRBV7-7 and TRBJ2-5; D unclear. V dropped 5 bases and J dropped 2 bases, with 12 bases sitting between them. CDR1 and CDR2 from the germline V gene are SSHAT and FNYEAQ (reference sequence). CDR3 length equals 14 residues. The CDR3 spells CASSVGVEQETQYF. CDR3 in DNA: TGTGCCAGCAGCGTAGGAGTAGAACAAGAGACCCAGTACTTC.

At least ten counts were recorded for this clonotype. The CDR3 here is CASSLLPHTTTDTQYF. The CDR3 DNA reads as TGTGCCAGCAGTTTACTTCCCCATACCACCACAGATACGCAGTATTTT. This chain uses TRBV12-3 or TRBV12-4 with TRBJ2-3; D remains ambiguous. Deletions cut 2 bases from V and 2 bases from J, with 14 bases between. This CDR3 is built from 16 residues.

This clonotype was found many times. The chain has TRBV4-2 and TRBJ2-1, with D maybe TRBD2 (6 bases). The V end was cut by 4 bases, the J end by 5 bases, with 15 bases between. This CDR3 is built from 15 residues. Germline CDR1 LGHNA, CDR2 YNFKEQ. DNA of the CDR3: TGTGCCAGCAGCCTCCCGGGAGTGGAAAACAATGAGCAGTTCTTC. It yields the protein CASSLPGVENNEQFF.

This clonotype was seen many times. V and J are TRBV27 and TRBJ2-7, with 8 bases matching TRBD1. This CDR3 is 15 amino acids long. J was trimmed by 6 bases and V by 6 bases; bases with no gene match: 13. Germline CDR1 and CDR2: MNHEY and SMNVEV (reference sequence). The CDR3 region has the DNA TGTGCCAGCAGAGGGGGGACAGGTGTAATGAGCGAGCAGTACTTC. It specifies CASRGGTGVMSEQYF.

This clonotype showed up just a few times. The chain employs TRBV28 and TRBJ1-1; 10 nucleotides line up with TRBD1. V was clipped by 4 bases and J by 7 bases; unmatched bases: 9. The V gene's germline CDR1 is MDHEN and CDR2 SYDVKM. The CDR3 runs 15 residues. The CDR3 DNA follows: TGTGCCAGCAGTTGGGACAGGGGAGGACGGGATGAAGCTTTCTTT. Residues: CASSWDRGGRDEAFF.

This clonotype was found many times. The CDR3 sequence is CASSQIGGEGPYNEQFF. CDR3 nucleotides: TGTGCCAGCAGCCAAATAGGAGGGGAGGGCCCCTACAATGAGCAGTTCTTC. J is TRBJ2-1 and V is TRBV7-2; 7 bases are a match to TRBD2. This CDR3 has 17 amino acids. V was pared by 5 bases and J by 2 bases, with 12 bases of the junction left unmatched. CDR1 and CDR2 (germline): SGHTA, FQGNSA.